A selection of T cell receptor beta chains follows, all from one sample in a study of spatial heterogeneity in lung cancer. TCRdb reanalysed the 5' RACE reads using MiXCR and keeps one entry per CDR3 protein. The table includes about 7,000 distinct CDR3 sequences, less than 15% detected once. The specimen was lung tumor tissue, collected at surgery. The receptors come from a male donor with early-stage non-small cell lung cancer. CDR3s include the opening cysteine and the closing phenylalanine or tryptophan. D genes are given only for firm matches. Clone size, where shown, is once, few, many, or a class for clones that have expanded.

CDR3nt	CDR3aa	abundance	d_gene	v_gene	j_gene
TGTGCCAGCAGCCCCGGGACAGGGAATGAAAAACTGTTTTTT	CASSPGTGNEKLFF	many	TRBD1	TRBV7-6	TRBJ1-4
TGCAGTGCTGCCGGGACAGCGTATAGCAATCAGCCCCAGCATTTT	CSAAGTAYSNQPQHF	many	TRBD1	TRBV20-1	TRBJ1-5
TGTGCCAGCAGTGAATTGGGACAGCCCCAGCATTTT	CASSELGQPQHF	many	NA	TRBV6-1	TRBJ1-5
TGTGCCAGCAGCTTGTTTCTAGAGTCCTCCAATGAGCAGTTCTTC	CASSLFLESSNEQFF	medium-sized	NA	TRBV5-6	TRBJ2-1
TGCGCCAGCAGCTCCTCGGGCACAGGGTTAGCAGATACGCAGTATTTT	CASSSSGTGLADTQYF	NA	NA	TRBV4-3	TRBJ2-3
TGCAGTGCTAGACACGGGGACGGGTACACTGAAGCTTTCTTT	CSARHGDGYTEAFF	NA	NA	TRBV20-1	TRBJ1-1
TGTGCCAGCAGCCAACGGAGGCAGATTGAAAAACTGTTTTTT	CASSQRRQIEKLFF	medium-sized	NA	TRBV25-1	TRBJ1-4
TGTGCCAGCCAATTCGACAGGGGAGGGGCCCAGTACTTC	CASQFDRGGAQYF	many	NA	TRBV2	TRBJ2-5
TGTGCCAGCAGCTTACAGGGCGTCGAAGATACGCAGTATTTT	CASSLQGVEDTQYF	large	NA	TRBV7-2	TRBJ2-3
TGTGCCAGCAGCTCCGGGCGGGGGGAAGGGACCCAGTACTTC	CASSSGRGEGTQYF	NA	TRBD2	TRBV7-8	TRBJ2-5
TGTGCCAGCAGCTTACCCAGACCTGTGACAGGGAGATATGGCTACACCTTC	CASSLPRPVTGRYGYTF	many	TRBD1	TRBV5-6	TRBJ1-2
TGCAGTGCTAGCGGGGGCACAGATACGCAGTATTTT	CSASGGTDTQYF	many	NA	TRBV20-1	TRBJ2-3
TGTGCCTGGAGTGTAGCACCTGAAGCTTTCTTT	CAWSVAPEAFF	large	NA	TRBV30	TRBJ1-1
TGTGCCAGCAGTCCACAAATTTCTGGGGCCAACGTCCTGACTTTC	CASSPQISGANVLTF	many	NA	TRBV12-3/TRBV12-4	TRBJ2-6
TGCGCCAGCAGCTTGAACGGGAGGTCGACCTCAGATACGCAGTATTTT	CASSLNGRSTSDTQYF	many	TRBD2	TRBV5-1	TRBJ2-3
TGCGCCAGCAGCCAAGTCACGGACACCGCTTACGAGCAGTACTTC	CASSQVTDTAYEQYF	many	NA	TRBV4-1	TRBJ2-7
TGTGCCAGCGGGTTTCGCGGGTCTGGCACAGATACGCAGTATTTT	CASGFRGSGTDTQYF	many	NA	TRBV12-3/TRBV12-4	TRBJ2-3
TGTGCCAGCAGTGAAGGTAAAGGGGGCGCAGGCAATGAGAAGTTATTC	CASSEGKGGAGNEKLF	NA	TRBD1	TRBV6-1	TRBJ2-1
TGTGCCATCAGTGACAATACGAATGAGCAGTTCTTC	CAISDNTNEQFF	medium-sized	NA	TRBV10-3	TRBJ2-1
TGTGCAGGTAGGGGGGGAGTAGGCACTGAAGCTTTCTTT	CAGRGGVGTEAFF	NA	NA	TRBV28	TRBJ1-1
TGTGCCAGCAGCGTACGCGGGGGGGCCACAGATACGCAGTATTTT	CASSVRGGATDTQYF	many	TRBD2	TRBV9	TRBJ2-3
TGCGCCAGCAGCTACGTATCCGGGGTCGGCACTGAAGCTTTCTTT	CASSYVSGVGTEAFF	NA	NA	TRBV5-1	TRBJ1-1
TGCGCCAGCAGCTTGAAAGGCACAGAGGCTGAGACTGAAGCTTTCTTT	CASSLKGTEAETEAFF	many	NA	TRBV5-1	TRBJ1-1
TGCAGTGCTAGAGGCGGCGGGAGGGCAGATACGCAGTATTTT	CSARGGGRADTQYF	many	TRBD2	TRBV20-1	TRBJ2-3
TGTGCCAGCAGCGTAGGTCCTAGCGGGAGTTGGGATGAGCAGTTCTTC	CASSVGPSGSWDEQFF	many	TRBD2	TRBV9	TRBJ2-1
TGTGCCAGCAATCTCCAGGGGGCGAATGGCTACACCTTC	CASNLQGANGYTF	medium-sized	TRBD1	TRBV28	TRBJ1-2
TGTGCCAGCAGTTTTTCCGGACAGGGGATAGATGGCTACACCTTC	CASSFSGQGIDGYTF	many	TRBD1	TRBV28	TRBJ1-2
TGTGCCAGCAGAGAGGGACAGACGAACACCGGGGAGCTGTTTTTT	CASREGQTNTGELFF	many	TRBD1	TRBV12-3/TRBV12-4	TRBJ2-2
TGTGCCAGCAGCTTAACCCCCGGGACAGGGTTCCACGAGCAGTACTTC	CASSLTPGTGFHEQYF	medium-sized	TRBD1	TRBV7-3	TRBJ2-7
TGTGCCAGCAGTGGAGGGTACGGCTACACCTTC	CASSGGYGYTF	many	NA	TRBV25-1	TRBJ1-2
TGCAGTGCTTCCCCCACGGTAGGAGTCGGGGAGCTGTTTTTT	CSASPTVGVGELFF	many	NA	TRBV20-1	TRBJ2-2
TGTGCCAGCAGTTACTCTGCCGGTGGCACTGAAGCTTTCTTT	CASSYSAGGTEAFF	many	NA	TRBV6-2/TRBV6-3	TRBJ1-1
TGCAGTGCCCTGGACTCATTCGACTCCTACGAGCAGTACTTC	CSALDSFDSYEQYF	many	NA	TRBV20-1	TRBJ2-7
TGTGCCAGCAGAGAACAGCCGTTGGGGTCCGCCGGGGAGCTGTTTTTT	CASREQPLGSAGELFF	large	NA	TRBV6-5	TRBJ2-2
TGTGCCAGCAGCCTGGACAGGGCGTCCTACAATGAGCAGTTCTTC	CASSLDRASYNEQFF	many	TRBD1	TRBV7-2	TRBJ2-1
TGTGCCAGCAGTTTGGTCCTAAACTATCACGAGCAGTACTTC	CASSLVLNYHEQYF	many	NA	TRBV28	TRBJ2-7
TGCAGTGCTCGGCTCCTCCAAGAGACCCAGTACTTC	CSARLLQETQYF	many	NA	TRBV20-1	TRBJ2-5
TGCGCCAGCAGCTTACGACAGGACAATGAGCAGTTCTTC	CASSLRQDNEQFF	many	NA	TRBV5-1	TRBJ2-1
TGCAGTGCTAGAGATCGCTGGGGGACTAGCGGGGTCACGGGGGAGCTGTTTTTT	CSARDRWGTSGVTGELFF	many	TRBD2	TRBV20-1	TRBJ2-2
TGCAGTGCTTTTTCTAGCGGGAGGCCGGGGCAGTACTTC	CSAFSSGRPGQYF	medium-sized	TRBD2	TRBV20-1	TRBJ2-7
TGTGCCATCAGCGGACAGGGAGGAGAAAAACTGTTTTTT	CAISGQGGEKLFF	NA	TRBD1	TRBV10-3	TRBJ1-4
TGTGCCAGCAGTTTGACAAATGGGGCCAACGTCCTGACTTTC	CASSLTNGANVLTF	many	NA	TRBV27	TRBJ2-6
TGTGCCAGCAGCTTATATGCTGGCAGGACCGCAAACACTGAAGCTTTCTTT	CASSLYAGRTANTEAFF	medium-sized	NA	TRBV7-2	TRBJ1-1
TGTGCCAGCAGCACGACTAGCCCGGAGGGTACGCAGTATTTT	CASSTTSPEGTQYF	many	TRBD2	TRBV13	TRBJ2-3
TGTGCCAGCAGCCCACCTATAACAGGGAATTCACCCCTCCACTTT	CASSPPITGNSPLHF	NA	NA	TRBV6-6	TRBJ1-6
TGTGCCAGCTGCAAGAGCGGGGGGGCTAACTATGGCTACACCTTC	CASCKSGGANYGYTF	many	NA	TRBV12-3/TRBV12-4	TRBJ1-2
TGTGCCAGCAGTATGCGGGAGCAGTTCTTC	CASSMREQFF	medium-sized	NA	TRBV28	TRBJ2-1
TGTGCCAGCAGTTCCAGGGTGGCCGAGACCCAGTACTTC	CASSSRVAETQYF	many	NA	TRBV27	TRBJ2-5
TGTGCCAGCAGTTTTTTTCTGGATCAGCCCCAGCATTTT	CASSFFLDQPQHF	many	NA	TRBV28	TRBJ1-5
TGTGCCAGCAGTTTGGCTGGGTTATCTGGCTACACCTTC	CASSLAGLSGYTF	many	NA	TRBV12-3/TRBV12-4	TRBJ1-2
TGTGCCATCAGTGCCCCCCATCAGGGGGCCTATGGCTACACCTTC	CAISAPHQGAYGYTF	many	TRBD1	TRBV10-3	TRBJ1-2
TGTGCCAGCAGCCCCCGGTCTGGCAACACCGGGGAGCTGTTTTTT	CASSPRSGNTGELFF	many	NA	TRBV9	TRBJ2-2
TGTGCCAGCGGGGGGGCCACAGATACGCAGTATTTT	CASGGATDTQYF	many	NA	TRBV9	TRBJ2-3
TGCAGTGCTAGGGGACAGTCCTACACTGAAGCTTTCTTT	CSARGQSYTEAFF	many	TRBD1	TRBV20-1	TRBJ1-1
TGTGCCAGCAGGTTCACAGATACGCAGTATTTT	CASRFTDTQYF	many	NA	TRBV28	TRBJ2-3
TGTGCCAGCAGCCCCCCCGGAGGGGGGACCGACGGTAACTATGGCTACACCTTC	CASSPPGGGTDGNYGYTF	many	NA	TRBV9	TRBJ1-2
TGTGCCAGCAGCTATAGTGGTGAGCAGTTCTTC	CASSYSGEQFF	many	NA	TRBV27	TRBJ2-1
TGTGCCAGCAGCTCCCAGGGACATATCACAGATACGCAGTATTTT	CASSSQGHITDTQYF	many	NA	TRBV12-3/TRBV12-4	TRBJ2-3
TGCGCCAGCAGCCTCACGGAGGGTCTGTACGAGCAGTACTTC	CASSLTEGLYEQYF	medium-sized	NA	TRBV5-1	TRBJ2-7